This is a list of T cell receptor beta chains from one sample in a study of T-cell reconstitution after alpha-beta-depleted transplantation in children. TCRdb re-derived calls from the PCR reads in MiXCR, one entry per CDR3 protein. The table lists approximately 270,000 distinct CDR3 sequences, around 25% of them singletons. Sample: PBMCs, mostly from graft donor cells, taken 360 days after TCRalphabeta/CD19-depleted stem cell transplant. Receptor source: a female patient aged 2-10 years who had a stem cell transplant for congenital amegakaryocytic thrombocytopenia, so the T cells may come from the graft donor. The CDR3 runs from the conserved cysteine through the conserved F or W. Each record gives: D gene, J gene, V gene, clone size, CDR3 DNA, CDR3 protein. A D gene is named only where the DNA matches it firmly. Rows give clone size only sometimes, using once, few, many, or a class for an expanded clone.

TRBD1	TRBJ1-1	TRBV10-3	.	TGTGCCATCAGTGGCCGGGACAGGGATACTGAAGCTTTCTTT	CAISGRDRDTEAFF
.	TRBJ2-1	TRBV11-2	.	TGTGCCAGCAGCTTACTAGCCTTTGGGGATGATGAGCAGTTCTTC	CASSLLAFGDDEQFF
TRBD2	TRBJ2-1	TRBV9	.	TGTGCCAGCAGCCCCAAGGAGGGGGTAGCGGGAGCTCGAGTTAATGAGCAGTTCTTC	CASSPKEGVAGARVNEQFF
.	TRBJ1-1	TRBV27	few	TGTGCCAGCAGTTTAGTGACCGCGCCAGGGGTTGAAGCTTTCTTT	CASSLVTAPGVEAFF
.	TRBJ2-5	TRBV6-2/TRBV6-3	.	TGTGCCAGCAGTCCCCAGGGGAAAGAGACCCAGTACTTC	CASSPQGKETQYF
TRBD2	TRBJ2-1	TRBV2	few	TGTGCCAGCAGTGAACTGGGACTAGCGGCCCTAGGCGAGTTCTTC	CASSELGLAALGEFF
.	TRBJ2-5	TRBV3-1	.	TGTGCCAGCAGCCAGGTCAATGTCGAGACCCAGTACTTC	CASSQVNVETQYF
.	TRBJ2-6	TRBV12-3/TRBV12-4	.	TGTGCCAGCACCTACGGCTCTGGGGCCAACGTCCTGACTTTC	CASTYGSGANVLTF
TRBD1	TRBJ1-3	TRBV6-5	.	TGTGCCAGCAGTTACTCGACAGGGGCTCTAAACACCATATATTTT	CASSYSTGALNTIYF
.	TRBJ2-3	TRBV28	.	TGTGCCAGCAGTTTAGCGGCAGCCCGCACAGATACGCAGTATTTT	CASSLAAARTDTQYF
.	TRBJ2-7	TRBV7-2	many	TGTGCCAGCTCCTTTAAGTGGGGGGAGCAGTACTTC	CASSFKWGEQYF
.	TRBJ2-5	TRBV20-1	few	TGCAGTGCTAGCTTCCCGGGGTTCCGAGAGACCCAGTACTTC	CSASFPGFRETQYF
.	TRBJ2-1	TRBV24-1	.	TGTGCCACCAGTGGAAATCTGGCGGAGCGCTACAATGAGCAGTTCTTC	CATSGNLAERYNEQFF
TRBD2	TRBJ2-5	TRBV12-3/TRBV12-4	.	TGTGCCAGCAGTTTAGCGCTAAGGCCTAGCGGGAAAGAGACCCAGTACTTC	CASSLALRPSGKETQYF
TRBD2	TRBJ2-3	TRBV3-1	.	TGTGCCAGCAGCCAAGATCCAGCGGGGGCAGATACGCAGTATTTT	CASSQDPAGADTQYF
.	TRBJ1-2	TRBV6-1	.	TGTGCCAGCAGTAAAAGCGGGTCCTATGGCTACACCTTC	CASSKSGSYGYTF